These 27 T cell receptor beta chains were sequenced from one sample in a study of OX40 agonist ivuxolimab in advanced cancers. TCRdb's table, derived via immunoSEQ multiplex PCR, lists solely in-frame clones and lacks some. The sample has about 73,000 clones, around 80% seen once. The sequencing used CD4+ or CD8+ T cells sorted from blood, collected in a trial of the OX40 agonist ivuxolimab. Receptors originate from an adult with an advanced solid tumor such as melanoma, head and neck, liver or kidney cancer.

The rearrangement uses TRBV5-4 and TRBJ2-5; no reliable D call. V lost 2 bases, J lost 1 base, and 9 bases lay in between. The V gene's germline CDR1 is SGHNT and CDR2 YYREEE (reference sequence). The CDR3 loop spans 14 amino acids. The CDR3 nucleotides are TGTGCCAGCAGCTTACCAGCAGCCCAAGAGACCCAGTACTTC. Translating gives CASSLPAAQETQYF.

V gene TRBV2 combines with J gene TRBJ1-1, with D hard to call. CDR3 size: 16 residues. Germline CDR1 SNHLY, CDR2 FYNNEI. The V end was cut by 4 bases, the J end by 3 bases, with 18 bases between. This CDR3 is CASSGVRALGDTEAFF. The CDR3 DNA sequence: TGTGCCAGCAGTGGGGTTCGGGCTCTCGGAGACACTGAAGCTTTCTTT.

V and J are TRBV9 and TRBJ1-4, with D maybe TRBD1 (5 bases). The V end was cut by 0 bases, the J end by 8 bases, with 14 bases between. The CDR3 is 15 residues long. CDR1 and CDR2 from the germline V gene are SGDLS and YYNGEE. CDR3 nucleotides: TGTGCCAGCAGCGTAGGGGGCGCGGGGTCCGAAAAACTGTTTTTT. As protein: CASSVGGAGSEKLFF.

The chain combines TRBV7-2 with TRBJ1-2, with 8 bases aligning to TRBD1. The CDR3 has 17 amino acids. Germline CDR1 and CDR2: SGHTA and FQGNSA. Trimming cost V 7 bases and J 1 base; bases outside gene matches: 14. This chain's CDR3 is CASTRTGSPPFNYGYTF. CDR3 bases: TGTGCCAGCACGCGGACAGGGAGCCCTCCCTTTAACTATGGCTACACCTTC.

This sequence joins TRBV6-4 and TRBJ2-1, with D perhaps matching TRBD1 (5 bases). Per germline, CDR1 MRHNA and CDR2 SNTAGT. The CDR3 is 15 amino acids. The ends were cut back, 2 bases at V and 4 bases at J, with 12 bases in the middle. The CDR3 bases are TGTGCCAGCAGTGACACAGGCTTGGGGTACAATGAGCAGTTCTTC. It is translated as CASSDTGLGYNEQFF.

The chain joins TRBV5-6 to TRBJ1-1; no clear D gene. Trimming left V 0 bases short and J 0 bases short, with 6 bases between. In germline, CDR1 is SGHDT, CDR2 YYEEEE. CDR3 length: 14 amino acids. CDR3 DNA sequence: TGTGCCAGCAGCTTGGCAGGCATGAACACTGAAGCTTTCTTT. Encoded protein: CASSLAGMNTEAFF.

The chain combines TRBV4-3 with TRBJ1-2; D gene ambiguous. Germline V gene lookup returns CDR1 LGHNA and CDR2 YSLEER. This CDR3 spans 14 amino acids. The V gene lost 3 bases and the J gene lost 1 base, with 9 bases spanning the gap. Here the CDR3 reads CASSQATGNYGYTF. The CDR3 DNA reads as TGCGCCAGCAGCCAGGCGACGGGTAACTATGGCTACACCTTC.

In this sample, this clone turned up many times. V gene TRBV10-3 combines with J gene TRBJ2-2; maybe TRBD1 (5 bases). The CDR3 runs to 16 residues. Trimming pared 0 bases from V and 6 bases from J, leaving 14 bases between. CDR1 is ENHRY, CDR2 SYGVKD, per germline. Written as DNA, the CDR3 is TGTGCCATCAGTGAGTCAGGGGCGGCTGGGGCCGGGGAGCTGTTTTTT. This codes for CAISESGAAGAGELFF.

The chain has TRBV5-1 and TRBJ2-7; D not resolved. The CDR3 spans 14 residues. The germline V gene has CDR1 SGHRS and CDR2 YFSETQ. Trimming removed 1 base at V and 2 bases at J, with 10 bases between. CDR3 in DNA: TGCGCCAGCAGCTTGTATGTCAGCCCCTACGAGCAGTACTTC. Translated, it gives CASSLYVSPYEQYF. Looking up the rest from reference TRBV5-1 and TRBJ2-7 gives the full variable domain: KAGVTQTPRYLIKTRGQQVTLSCSPISGHRSVSWYQQTPGQGLQFLFEYFSETQRNKGNFPGRFSGRQFSNSRSEMNVSTLELGDSALYLCASSLYVSPYEQYFGPGTRLTVT.

This clone showed up just once. V and J are TRBV6-5 and TRBJ2-1; 10 nucleotides align to TRBD2. Germline assignment: CDR1 MNHEY and CDR2 SVGAGI. Trimming took 4 bases from V and 7 from J; bases not matched to a gene: 7. The CDR3 sequence is 15 residues long. Here the CDR3 DNA reads TGTGCCAGCAGTTCCGGGACTAGCGCGATAAATGAGCAGTTCTTC. Its protein is CASSSGTSAINEQFF.

The rearrangement links TRBV6-5 to TRBJ2-7; D might be TRBD1 (6 bases). CDR1 and CDR2 from the germline V gene are MNHEY and SVGAGI. The germline V and J ends were trimmed by 5 bases and 1 base, with 12 bases remaining between them. The CDR3 covers 14 residues. The CDR3 loop is CASSRQVSSYEQYF. In nucleotides, the CDR3 is TGTGCCAGCAGTAGACAGGTTTCGTCCTACGAGCAGTACTTC.

V and J are TRBV7-8 and TRBJ2-2, with 13 bases matching TRBD2. This CDR3 has 17 amino acids. Germline loops: CDR1 SGHVS, CDR2 FQNEAQ. V shed 4 bases and J 1 base; nucleotides not matched to a gene: 3. CDR3 sequence: CASSWGLAGRNTGELFF. The CDR3 DNA follows: TGTGCCAGCAGCTGGGGACTAGCGGGGAGGAACACCGGGGAGCTGTTTTTT.

This clone has a handful of counts. The genes are TRBV2 and TRBJ1-6; TRBD1 is a possible D gene (5 bases). Trimming shortened V by 6 bases and J by 9 bases, and 12 bases separated the two germline ends. The CDR3 extends over 13 amino acids. CDR1 SNHLY and CDR2 FYNNEI come from the germline V gene. The CDR3: CASRGRGTSPLHF. The CDR3 bases are TGTGCCAGCAGGGGACGGGGAACTTCACCCCTCCACTTT. Full variable domain (rest looked up from reference TRBV2 and TRBJ1-6): EPEVTQTPSHQVTQMGQEVILRCVPISNHLYFYWYRQILGQKVEFLVSFYNNEISEKSEIFDDQFSVERPDGSNFTLKIRSTKLEDSAMYFCASRGRGTSPLHFGNGTRLTVT.

As DNA, the CDR3 is TGTGCCAGCAGTGGCCGGGACAGGGGAATAAACTATGGCTACACCTTC. It codes for CASSGRDRGINYGYTF. The J gene is TRBJ1-2, the V gene TRBV6-1, with 10 bases matching TRBD1. CDR1 and CDR2 from the germline V gene are MNHNS and SASEGT. The CDR3 extends over 16 amino acids. V was pared by 4 bases and J by 2 bases, with 7 bases of the junction left unmatched.

The CDR3 is CASSLARVGPLKRYEQYF. CDR3 sequence (DNA): TGTGCCAGCAGTTTAGCTCGGGTGGGGCCACTTAAAAGGTACGAGCAGTACTTC. The genes are TRBV28 and TRBJ2-7, with D tentatively TRBD1 (5 bases). This CDR3 has 18 residues. The V and J ends lost 2 bases and 4 bases respectively, with 24 bases between them. Per germline, CDR1 MDHEN and CDR2 SYDVKM.

This chain joins TRBV7-2 and TRBJ1-2; TRBD1 might be the D (5 bases). Trimming took 2 bases from V and 6 from J, leaving 10 bases between them. This CDR3 has 13 amino acids. CDR1 and CDR2 from the germline V gene are SGHTA and FQGNSA. This chain's CDR3 is CASSLRDADGYTF. The DNA for the CDR3 is TGTGCCAGCAGCTTAAGGGACGCTGATGGCTACACCTTC.

V usage is TRBV7-9 and J usage is TRBJ2-1; 10 nucleotides agree with TRBD2. V lost 5 bases, J lost 8 bases, and 15 bases stayed unmatched. The CDR3 is 17 residues long. CDR1 is SEHNR and CDR2 is FQNEAQ in the germline V gene (reference sequence). The CDR3 nucleotides read TGTGCCAGCAGCCCCTCCTTGGAGCGGGGGGGCCCCCATGAGCAGTTCTTC. Amino acids: CASSPSLERGGPHEQFF.

CDR3: CSGRQGDYGYTF. In DNA, the CDR3 is TGCAGCGGTAGACAGGGAGACTATGGCTACACCTTC. The V and J genes are TRBV29-1 and TRBJ1-2, with TRBD1 matching 7 bases. Germline CDR1 and CDR2: SQVTM and ANQGSEA. This CDR3 has 12 residues. Trimming removed 7 bases from V and 3 bases from J; junction bases left unmatched: 5.

This clone turned up a few times. This chain connects TRBV11-2 to TRBJ1-1; 8 bases are shared with TRBD1. The CDR3 is 15 amino acids. Germline CDR1 SGHAT, CDR2 FQNNGV. V gave up 0 bases and J gave up 5 bases; unmatched junction bases: 5. The DNA for the CDR3 is TGTGCCAGCAGCTTAGATCCAGGGGGCGTGACTGAAGCTTTCTTT. Its translation: CASSLDPGGVTEAFF.

This chain uses TRBV5-1 with TRBJ1-2, with D unresolved. V gave up 0 bases and J gave up 4 bases, with 10 bases separating them. The CDR3 runs 14 residues. The germline gives CDR1 SGHRS, CDR2 YFSETQ. The CDR3 protein is CASSLDSKTYGYTF. The CDR3 DNA sequence: TGCGCCAGCAGCTTGGATTCGAAGACCTATGGCTACACCTTC.

This chain connects TRBV11-3 to TRBJ2-1; 11 bases line up with TRBD2. Germline V gene lookup returns CDR1 SGHNT and CDR2 YENEEA. This CDR3 contains 20 residues. Trimming cost V 0 bases and J 4 bases; bases outside gene matches: 14. Here the CDR3 DNA reads TGTGCCAGCAGCTTAGAGCTAGCGGGAGGTCCTTCCTTACCATACAATGAGCAGTTCTTC. Translation: CASSLELAGGPSLPYNEQFF.

CDR3 in amino acids: CASSPISGRAIDTQYF. CDR3 DNA sequence: TGTGCCAGCAGCCCCATTAGCGGGAGGGCCATAGATACGCAGTATTTT. The chain joins TRBV7-6 to TRBJ2-3; 11 bases are shared with TRBD2. The V and J ends lost 5 bases and 5 bases, in that order; junction bases with no gene match: 9. Germline CDR1 reads SGHVS; CDR2 reads FNYEAQ. The CDR3 extends over 16 amino acids.

This chain connects TRBV5-5 to TRBJ2-7; D might be TRBD1 (6 bases). Germline V CDR1 and CDR2: SGHKS, YYEKEE (reference sequence). There are 14 residues in the CDR3. The V end was cut by 2 bases, the J end by 2 bases, with 11 bases between. CDR3 region: CASSFRDNPYEQYF. As DNA, the CDR3 is TGTGCCAGCAGCTTCAGGGACAATCCCTACGAGCAGTACTTC.

The gene calls are TRBV15 and TRBJ1-2; 8 nucleotides agree with TRBD1. The CDR3 consists of 14 residues. Germline loops: CDR1 LNHNV, CDR2 YYDKDF (reference sequence). Trimming cost V 5 bases and J 8 bases; bases outside gene matches: 10. The CDR3 bases are TGTGCCACCAGCTCTTTGGACAGGGCGAACGGCTACACCTTC. Its protein is CATSSLDRANGYTF.

In this sample, this clone turned up a few times. This sequence joins TRBV7-3 and TRBJ1-3, with D maybe TRBD1 (5 bases). This CDR3 has 14 amino acids. The ends were cut back, 5 bases at V and 0 bases at J, with 8 bases in the middle. Germline CDR1 SGHTA, CDR2 FQGTGA. CDR3 sequence reads: CASSQGSSGNTIYF. CDR3 coding DNA: TGTGCCAGCAGCCAGGGAAGCTCTGGAAACACCATATATTTT.

There are a few counts of this clone. The chain is built from TRBV30 and TRBJ2-7, with TRBD1 identical over 10 bases. V was clipped by 5 bases and J by 7 bases; unmatched bases: 14. The CDR3 covers 15 residues. Germline V gene data show CDR1 as GTSNPN and CDR2 as SVGIG (reference sequence). This CDR3 reads CAWDRPGQGTWEQYF. The CDR3 DNA follows: TGTGCCTGGGACCGTCCGGGACAGGGGACGTGGGAGCAGTACTTC.

Here the CDR3 DNA reads TGTGCCAGCAGCGACGACGTGCGGAGCACAGATACGCAGTATTTT. Protein: CASSDDVRSTDTQYF. This sequence joins TRBV6-5 and TRBJ2-3; D remains unclear. In germline, CDR1 is MNHEY, CDR2 SVGAGI. The CDR3 covers 15 residues. V dropped 6 bases and J dropped 0 bases, with 13 bases sitting between them.